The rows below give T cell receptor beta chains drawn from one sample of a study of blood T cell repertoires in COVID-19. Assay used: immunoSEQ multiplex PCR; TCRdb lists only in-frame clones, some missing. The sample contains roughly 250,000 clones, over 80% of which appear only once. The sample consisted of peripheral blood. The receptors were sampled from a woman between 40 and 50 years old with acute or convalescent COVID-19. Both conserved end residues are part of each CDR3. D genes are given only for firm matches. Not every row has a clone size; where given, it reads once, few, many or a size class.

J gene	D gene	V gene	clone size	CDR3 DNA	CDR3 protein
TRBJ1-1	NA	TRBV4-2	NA	TGTGCCAGCAGCCAGGAAGCAGGCCCTCGGGAAGCTTTCTTT	CASSQEAGPREAFF
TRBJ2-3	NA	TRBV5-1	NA	TGCGCCAGCCGCGGGGGCGACCCCACAGATACGCAGTATTTT	CASRGGDPTDTQYF
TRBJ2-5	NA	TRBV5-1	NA	TGCGCCAGCAGTTTTGGGGCGGAGACCCAGTACTTC	CASSFGAETQYF
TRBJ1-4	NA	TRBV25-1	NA	TGTGCCAGCGAGGGTCGGTCTAATTGGGAACTGTTTTTT	CASEGRSNWELFF
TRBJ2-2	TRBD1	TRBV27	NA	TGTGCCAGCAGGGGACAGGGGGATATGGGACGGGAGCTGTTTTTT	CASRGQGDMGRELFF
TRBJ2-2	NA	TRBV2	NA	TGTGCCAGCAGTGGGTCAGGAGGGACCACCGGGGAGCTGTTTTTT	CASSGSGGTTGELFF
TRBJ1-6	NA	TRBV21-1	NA	TGTGCCAGCACCAAGACGGAGGGGTTGAGTTCACCCCTCCACTTT	CASTKTEGLSSPLHF
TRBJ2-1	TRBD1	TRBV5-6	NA	TGTGCCAGCAGTTACAGGGGCTACTACAATGAGCAGTTCTTC	CASSYRGYYNEQFF
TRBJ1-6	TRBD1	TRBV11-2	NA	TGTGCCAGCAGCGAATTACAGGGGAATTCACCCCTCCACTTT	CASSELQGNSPLHF
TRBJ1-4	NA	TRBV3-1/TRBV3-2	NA	TGTGCCAGCAGTCCGATTGGGAGAACTAATGAAAAACTGTTTTTT	CASSPIGRTNEKLFF
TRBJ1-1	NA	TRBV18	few	TGTGCCAGCTCACTATCAGGGTGGGACACTGAAGCTTTCTTT	CASSLSGWDTEAFF
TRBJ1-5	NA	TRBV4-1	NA	TGCGCCAGCAGCCAAGTACTACTCCCAAATCAGCCCCAGCATTTT	CASSQVLLPNQPQHF
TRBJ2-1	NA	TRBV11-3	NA	TGTGCCAGCAGCGCCATGGAGGGGCCGGGCAATGAGCAGTTCTTC	CASSAMEGPGNEQFF
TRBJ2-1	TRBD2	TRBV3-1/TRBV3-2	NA	TGTGCCAGCAGCCAAGTTATGGGACTAGGGAACAATGAGCAGTTCTTC	CASSQVMGLGNNEQFF
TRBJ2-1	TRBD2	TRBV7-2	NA	TGTGCCAGCAGCCCCAGCGGGGGCTCCTACAATGAGCAGTTCTTC	CASSPSGGSYNEQFF
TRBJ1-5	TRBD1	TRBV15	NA	TGTGCCACCAGCACCCTCGGGACAGGGCTTCCCGATCGGCCCCAGCATTTT	CATSTLGTGLPDRPQHF
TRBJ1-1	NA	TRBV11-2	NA	TGTGCCAGCAGCTTCCAGGAGGGGCGCGGAGCTTTCTTT	CASSFQEGRGAFF
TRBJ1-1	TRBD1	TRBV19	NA	TGTGCCAGTACCCCGGACAGGGGAGTATATGACACTGAAGCTTTCTTT	CASTPDRGVYDTEAFF
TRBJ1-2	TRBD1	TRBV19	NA	TGTGCCAGTACCTTGAGGGACAGGGACGACTATGGCTACACCTTC	CASTLRDRDDYGYTF
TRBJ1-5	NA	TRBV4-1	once	TGCGCCAGCAGCCAAGATCCTAATCAGCCCCAGCATTTT	CASSQDPNQPQHF
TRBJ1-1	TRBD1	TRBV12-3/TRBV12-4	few	TGTGCCAGCAGGGGACAGGAGAACACTGAAGCTTTCTTT	CASRGQENTEAFF
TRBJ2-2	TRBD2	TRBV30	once	TGTGCCTGGTCTTACTACGGGGGGGCGGGCACCGGGGAGCTGTTTTTT	CAWSYYGGAGTGELFF
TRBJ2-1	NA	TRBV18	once	TGTGCCAGCTCACCACCGGAGGTAACCTACAATGAGCAGTTCTTC	CASSPPEVTYNEQFF
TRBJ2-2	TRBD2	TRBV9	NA	TGTGCCAGCAGCGTAACTAGCGGAACGAACACCGGGGAGCTGTTTTTT	CASSVTSGTNTGELFF
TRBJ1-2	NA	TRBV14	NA	TGTGCCAGCAGCCATCGGGGTTGGGACTATGGCTACACCTTC	CASSHRGWDYGYTF
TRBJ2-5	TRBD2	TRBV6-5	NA	TGTGCCAGCAGTTCTAGCGGGGGAACTGAAGAGACCCAGTACTTC	CASSSSGGTEETQYF
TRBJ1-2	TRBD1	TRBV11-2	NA	TGTGCCAGCAGCGTTAAAGGGGGCGGCTATGGCTACACCTTC	CASSVKGGGYGYTF
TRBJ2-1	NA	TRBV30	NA	TGTGCCTGGCAGGTCTACAATGAGCAGTTCTTC	CAWQVYNEQFF
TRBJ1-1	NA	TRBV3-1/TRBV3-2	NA	TGTGCCAGCAGCCAGGGGCCTTGGAACACTGAAGCTTTCTTT	CASSQGPWNTEAFF
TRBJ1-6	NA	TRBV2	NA	TGTGCCAGATCTAGGACAGCTCCTAATTCACCCCTCCACTTT	CARSRTAPNSPLHF
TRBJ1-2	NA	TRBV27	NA	TGTGCCAGCAGTCCCAATAACAGGTACTCCCCTGGCTACACCTTC	CASSPNNRYSPGYTF
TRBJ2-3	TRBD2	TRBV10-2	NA	TGCGCCAGTTTGGCTAGCGGGGGTGGGGATACGCAGTATTTT	CASLASGGGDTQYF
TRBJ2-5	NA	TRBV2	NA	TGTGCCACTCCAGTCGGACAGCAACAAGAGACCCAGTACTTC	CATPVGQQQETQYF
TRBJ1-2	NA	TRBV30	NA	TGTGCTAGTGGGCAGGCCGTCTATGGCTACACCTTC	CASGQAVYGYTF
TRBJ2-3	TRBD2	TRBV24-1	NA	TGTGCCACCAGTGTTATAGCGGGGGGCACAGATACGCAGTATTTT	CATSVIAGGTDTQYF